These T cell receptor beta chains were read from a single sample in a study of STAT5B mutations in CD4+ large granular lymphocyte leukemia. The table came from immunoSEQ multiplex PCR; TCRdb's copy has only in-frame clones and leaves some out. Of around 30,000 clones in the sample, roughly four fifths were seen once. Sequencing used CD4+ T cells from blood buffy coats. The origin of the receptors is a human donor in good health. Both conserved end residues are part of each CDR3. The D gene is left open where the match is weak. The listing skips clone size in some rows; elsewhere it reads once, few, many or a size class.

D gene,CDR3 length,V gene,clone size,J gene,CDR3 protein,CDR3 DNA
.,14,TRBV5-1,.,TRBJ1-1,CASSSQGRETEAFF,TGCGCCAGCAGCTCCCAGGGAAGGGAAACTGAAGCTTTCTTT
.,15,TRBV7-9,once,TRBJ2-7,CASSSVGGKPYEQYF,TGTGCCAGCAGCTCCGTAGGGGGAAAACCCTACGAGCAGTACTTC
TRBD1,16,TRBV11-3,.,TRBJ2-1,CASSQEGGELGNEQFF,TGTGCCAGCAGCCAGGAAGGGGGCGAACTAGGCAATGAGCAGTTCTTC
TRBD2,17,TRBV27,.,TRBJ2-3,CASSSRGAGLSTDTQYF,TGTGCCAGCAGTTCCCGGGGAGCGGGGCTTAGCACAGATACGCAGTATTTT
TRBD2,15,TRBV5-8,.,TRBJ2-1,CASSARTSGTHEQFF,TGTGCCAGCAGCGCCAGGACTAGCGGGACACATGAGCAGTTCTTC
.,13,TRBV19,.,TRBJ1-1,CASSIRHYTEAFF,TGTGCCAGTAGTATTCGACATTACACTGAAGCTTTCTTT
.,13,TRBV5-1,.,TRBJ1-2,CASSLSANYGYTF,TGCGCCAGCAGCTTGTCAGCTAACTATGGCTACACCTTC
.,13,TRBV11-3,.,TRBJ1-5,CASSFGSNQPQHF,TGTGCCAGCAGCTTTGGGAGCAATCAGCCCCAGCATTTT
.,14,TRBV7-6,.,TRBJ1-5,CASSLGGGRQPQHF,TGTGCCAGCAGCTTAGGCGGGGGACGACAGCCCCAGCATTTT
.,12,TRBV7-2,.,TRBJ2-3,CASSLGMGTQYF,TGTGCCAGCAGCTTAGGAATGGGTACGCAGTATTTT
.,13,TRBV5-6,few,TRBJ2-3,CASSLLGTDTQYF,TGTGCCAGCAGCTTACTGGGCACAGATACGCAGTATTTT
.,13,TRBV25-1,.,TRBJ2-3,CASSEQGADTQYF,TGTGCCAGCAGTGAACAGGGCGCAGATACGCAGTATTTT
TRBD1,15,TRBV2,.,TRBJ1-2,CASTRDRAGVHGYTF,TGTGCCAGCACCCGGGACAGGGCGGGGGTTCATGGCTACACCTTC
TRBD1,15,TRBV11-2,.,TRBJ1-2,CASSLDRGPLYGYTF,TGTGCCAGCAGCTTAGACAGGGGGCCTCTCTATGGCTACACCTTC
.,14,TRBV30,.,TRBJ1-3,CAWSPGTGGNTIYF,TGTGCCTGGAGTCCGGGGACCGGGGGAAACACCATATATTTT
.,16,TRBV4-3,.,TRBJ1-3,CASSQGVANSGNTIYF,TGCGCCAGCAGCCAAGGGGTAGCGAACTCTGGAAACACCATATATTTT
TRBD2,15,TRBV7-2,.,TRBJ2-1,CASSPQGLAAHEQFF,TGTGCCAGCAGCCCCCAGGGACTAGCGGCCCATGAGCAGTTCTTC
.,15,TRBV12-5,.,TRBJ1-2,CASGPGLGAHYGYTF,TGTGCTAGTGGTCCCGGGTTGGGGGCGCATTATGGCTACACCTTC
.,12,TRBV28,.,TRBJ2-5,CASSLLTETQYF,TGTGCCAGCAGTTTATTAACCGAGACCCAGTACTTC
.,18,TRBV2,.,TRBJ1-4,CASTQTGAPYGTNEKLFF,TGTGCCAGCACCCAGACGGGGGCCCCCTACGGAACTAATGAAAAACTGTTTTTT
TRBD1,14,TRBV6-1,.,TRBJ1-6,CAMTGTGVYSPLHF,TGTGCCATGACAGGGACAGGGGTCTACTCACCCCTCCACTTT
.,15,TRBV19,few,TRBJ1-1,CASSIGGGVGTEAFF,TGTGCCAGTAGTATAGGTGGGGGCGTGGGCACTGAAGCTTTCTTT
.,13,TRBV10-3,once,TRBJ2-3,CAIQRQDTDTQYF,TGTGCCATTCAGCGACAGGACACAGATACGCAGTATTTT
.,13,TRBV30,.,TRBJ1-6,CAWSVQAGSPLHF,TGTGCCTGGAGTGTACAGGCCGGTTCACCCCTCCACTTT
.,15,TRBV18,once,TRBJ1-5,CASSPIRQENQPQHF,TGTGCCAGCTCACCAATTCGTCAGGAGAATCAGCCCCAGCATTTT
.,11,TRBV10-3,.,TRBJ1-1,CAISEFDEAFF,TGTGCCATCAGTGAGTTTGATGAAGCTTTCTTT
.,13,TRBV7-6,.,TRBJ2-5,CASSFVVQETQYF,TGTGCCAGCAGCTTCGTGGTACAAGAGACCCAGTACTTC